What follows are 23 T cell receptor beta chains derived from one specimen sequenced in a study of T cell responses to AZD1222 COVID-19 vaccine (dated by TCRdb to the early 2020s). Libraries were made using the immunoSEQ multiplex PCR assay. TCRdb took this table from immuneACCESS and kept in-frame rearrangements with V and J called. Such tables lack part of the clones; where checked against another copy, unresolved V genes explain under half of the gap, and the rest is unexplained. The sample yields roughly 140,000 clones; around 88% were counted once. Of the sample, 2.2% is held by the ten largest clones. According to the study, the label for this sample's time point signals: baseline before first vaccination. The sample here was peripheral blood, taken on day 0 of AZD1222 vaccination. The receptors were sampled from an adult in good health.

This chain joins TRBV2 and TRBJ2-7, with 11 bases identical to TRBD2. In germline, CDR1 is SNHLY, CDR2 FYNNEI. The CDR3 extends over 15 amino acids. The ends lost 2 bases at V and 5 bases at J; junction bases unmatched: 5. Here the CDR3 reads CASSESGTSGNEQYF. CDR3 DNA: TGTGCCAGCAGTGAATCAGGGACTAGCGGAAACGAGCAGTACTTC.

The chain joins TRBV11-3 to TRBJ2-7; D is ambiguous. The length of the CDR3 is 12 residues. CDR1 is SGHNT, CDR2 YENEEA, per germline. V lost 1 base and J 3 bases, leaving 4 bases between the germline ends. The DNA for the CDR3 is TGTGCCAGCAGCTTAGTTCGCTACGAGCAGTACTTC. It yields the protein CASSLVRYEQYF.

V is TRBV7-2 and J is TRBJ1-6; TRBD1 matches at 7 bases. Germline assignment: CDR1 SGHTA and CDR2 FQGNSA. Trimming at V came to 5 bases and at J to 6 bases, leaving 7 bases not matched to a gene. This CDR3 contains 15 residues. CDR3 protein: CASSRKGQSNSPLHF. The CDR3, as DNA: TGTGCCAGCAGCCGGAAGGGACAGAGTAATTCACCCCTCCACTTT.

The chain has TRBV10-2 and TRBJ2-3, with no clear D. The CDR3 is 15 residues long. CDR1 and CDR2 (germline): WSHSY, SAAADI. V gave up 5 bases and J gave up 2 bases, with 14 bases separating them. The CDR3 here is CASSPGPPYTDTQYF. CDR3 sequence (DNA): TGCGCCAGCAGTCCCGGTCCCCCCTACACAGATACGCAGTATTTT.

The rearrangement uses TRBV5-4 and TRBJ1-2; D call uncertain. There are 13 residues in the CDR3. CDR1 is SGHNT and CDR2 is YYREEE in the germline V gene (reference sequence). V gave up 2 bases and J gave up 4 bases, with 9 bases separating them. The CDR3 sequence: CASSFPPFYGYTF. DNA of the CDR3: TGTGCCAGCAGCTTTCCCCCATTCTATGGCTACACCTTC. The variable domain in full, with the rest retrieved from reference TRBV5-4 and TRBJ1-2, is ETGVTQSPTHLIKTRGQQVTLRCSSQSGHNTVSWYQQALGQGPQFIFQYYREEENGRGNFPPRFSGLQFPNYSSELNVNALELDDSALYLCASSFPPFYGYTFGSGTRLTVV.

The chain has TRBV7-9 and TRBJ2-2; the match to TRBD1 covers 7 bases. The ends lost 5 bases at V and 4 bases at J; junction bases unmatched: 7. This CDR3 has 15 residues. CDR1 SEHNR and CDR2 FQNEAQ come from the germline V gene (reference sequence). The CDR3 region is CASSPTGVSTGELFF. The CDR3 nucleotides are TGTGCCAGCAGCCCCACAGGGGTCTCCACCGGGGAGCTGTTTTTT.

In DNA form, the CDR3 reads TGTGCCACCAGTGATTCGAGCTCCTACAATGAGCAGTTCTTC. Residues: CATSDSSSYNEQFF. V gene TRBV24-1 combines with J gene TRBJ2-1; D unresolved. Trimming stripped 2 bases from V and 0 bases from J, with 4 bases between. Per germline, CDR1 KGHDR and CDR2 SFDVKD. The CDR3 length is 14 residues.

In this sample, this clone turned up once. The chain combines TRBV25-1 with TRBJ2-1; 12 nucleotides line up with TRBD2. Germline V gene sequence: CDR1 MGHDK, CDR2 SYGVNS. This CDR3 is built from 14 residues. J lost 9 bases, V lost 8 bases, and 8 bases had no gene match. CDR3: CASALAGGPSEQFF. CDR3 nucleotides: TGTGCCAGCGCCCTAGCGGGAGGGCCCTCTGAGCAGTTCTTC.

This clone was picked up one time. The chain couples TRBV15 to TRBJ2-3; no reliable D call. V was trimmed by 0 bases and J by 2 bases, leaving 9 bases between them. Germline assignment: CDR1 LNHNV and CDR2 YYDKDF (reference sequence). The CDR3 consists of 15 residues. The CDR3 is CATSRDTGFTDTQYF. DNA for the CDR3: TGTGCCACCAGCAGAGATACCGGGTTCACAGATACGCAGTATTTT.

The rearrangement uses TRBV30 and TRBJ1-5; TRBD1 is a possible D gene (5 bases). V lost 2 bases and J lost 3, with 14 bases in between. The CDR3 runs to 15 residues. CDR1 is GTSNPN and CDR2 is SVGIG in the germline V gene (reference sequence). CDR3 amino acids: CAWSTGRVNNQPQHF. CDR3 nucleotides: TGTGCCTGGAGTACTGGCAGGGTAAACAATCAGCCCCAGCATTTT. The variable domain in full, with the rest retrieved from reference TRBV30 and TRBJ1-5, is SQTIHQWPATLVQPVGSPLSLECTVEGTSNPNLYWYRQAAGRGLQLLFYSVGIGQISSEVPQNLSASRPQDRQFILSSKKLLLSDSGFYLCAWSTGRVNNQPQHFGDGTRLSIL.

V gene TRBV9 combines with J gene TRBJ1-1, with TRBD1 as a possible D gene (6 bases). CDR1 and CDR2 from the germline V gene are SGDLS and YYNGEE. The CDR3 has 15 amino acids. Trimming stripped 0 bases from V and 4 bases from J, with 13 bases between. The CDR3 sequence: CASSVVQGGGTEAFF. The CDR3 nucleotides are TGTGCCAGCAGCGTAGTCCAAGGGGGGGGCACTGAAGCTTTCTTT.

This chain connects TRBV7-8 to TRBJ1-3; a possible D gene is TRBD1 (5 bases). This CDR3 contains 14 residues. V lost 5 bases and J 8 bases, leaving 16 bases between the germline ends. Germline CDR1 reads SGHVS; CDR2 reads FQNEAQ. DNA for the CDR3: TGTGCCAGCAGCGTATGGACGGGAGGGGACACCATATATTTT. Translated: CASSVWTGGDTIYF.

The chain couples TRBV11-2 to TRBJ2-7; 9 positions agree with TRBD1. Germline V gives CDR1 SGHAT, CDR2 FQNNGV. This CDR3 spans 14 amino acids. The ends lost 1 base at V and 6 bases at J; junction bases unmatched: 4. The CDR3 loop reads CASSLVQGAGEQYF. The CDR3 DNA follows: TGTGCCAGCAGCTTAGTACAGGGGGCCGGCGAGCAGTACTTC.

The chain uses TRBV28 and TRBJ1-2, with TRBD1 matching over 10 bases. In germline, CDR1 is MDHEN, CDR2 SYDVKM. Losses at the gene ends were 5 bases for V and 6 bases for J; bases not matched to a gene: 6. The CDR3 consists of 14 residues. The CDR3 reads CASSSWGTGDGYTF. The CDR3 DNA is TGTGCCAGCAGTAGTTGGGGGACAGGGGATGGCTACACCTTC.

The chain employs TRBV11-2 and TRBJ2-7; tentative D call: TRBD1 (6 bases). Germline assignment: CDR1 SGHAT and CDR2 FQNNGV. CDR3 length equals 18 residues. The V and J ends lost 0 bases and 3 bases respectively, with 21 bases between them. The CDR3: CASSLDPRFRDNFYEQYF. For the CDR3, the DNA is TGTGCCAGCAGCTTAGACCCCCGGTTCCGGGACAACTTCTACGAGCAGTACTTC.

The CDR3 bases are TGTGCCAGTAGGACAAGCGTCTATGGCTACACCTTC. Encoded protein: CASRTSVYGYTF. This chain joins TRBV19 and TRBJ1-2; D is unclear. The CDR3 is made up of 12 amino acids. Germline CDR1 and CDR2: LNHDA and SQIVND (reference sequence). With 6 bases removed from V and 4 bases from J, the gap between germline ends came to 9 bases.

The chain combines TRBV27 with TRBJ2-1; D is unresolved. Germline assignment: CDR1 MNHEY and CDR2 SMNVEV (reference sequence). The CDR3 is made up of 14 amino acids. The germline V and J ends were trimmed by 6 bases and 0 bases, with 9 bases remaining between them. CDR3 protein: CASSPQHSYNEQFF. The CDR3 bases are TGTGCCAGCAGCCCGCAGCACTCCTACAATGAGCAGTTCTTC.

This chain uses TRBV10-3 with TRBJ2-7; 9 nucleotides align to TRBD1. CDR3 length equals 14 residues. The V gene end was trimmed by 4 bases and the J gene end by 4 bases; junction bases not matched to a gene: 5. In germline, CDR1 is ENHRY, CDR2 SYGVKD. The CDR3 here is CAISGSGTGYEQYF. Written as DNA, the CDR3 is TGTGCCATCAGTGGATCCGGGACAGGGTACGAGCAGTACTTC.

The rearrangement joins TRBV4-3 to TRBJ1-3; D remains unclear. Germline loops: CDR1 LGHNA, CDR2 YSLEER. V dropped 3 bases and J dropped 0 bases, with 12 bases sitting between them. The CDR3 covers 16 residues. CDR3 coding DNA: TGCGCCAGCAGCCAGGATTTGGGCATCTCTGGAAACACCATATATTTT. Translation: CASSQDLGISGNTIYF.

V gene TRBV7-9 combines with J gene TRBJ2-3; D remains unclear. This CDR3 has 15 amino acids. V gave up 5 bases and J gave up 0 bases, with 12 bases separating them. Germline V gene data show CDR1 as SEHNR and CDR2 as FQNEAQ (reference sequence). CDR3 nucleotides: TGTGCCAGCAGCATTCCGGGCTTTAGCACAGATACGCAGTATTTT. Amino acid sequence: CASSIPGFSTDTQYF.

This rearrangement joins TRBV7-6 to TRBJ1-1; no definite D call. The CDR3 sequence is 13 residues long. The V end lost 5 bases, the J end lost 1 base, and 8 bases lay between the germline ends. In germline, CDR1 is SGHVS, CDR2 FNYEAQ. The CDR3 DNA reads as TGTGCCAGCAGCGGACGGCAGAACACTGAAGCTTTCTTT. It codes for CASSGRQNTEAFF.

This clone was found a few times. As DNA, the CDR3 is TGTGCCAGGGGATCAAGAGGAGGGTACACCGGGGAGCTGTTTTTT. Amino acids: CARGSRGGYTGELFF. The chain joins TRBV11-1 to TRBJ2-2, with D possibly being TRBD2 (6 bases). Trimming left V 9 bases short and J 3 bases short, with 17 bases between. This CDR3 is 15 amino acids long. The V gene's germline CDR1 is SGHAT and CDR2 FQDESV (reference sequence).

The chain is built from TRBV7-2 and TRBJ2-7; the match to TRBD2 covers 9 bases. The length of the CDR3 is 13 residues. Per the germline V gene, CDR1 is SGHTA and CDR2 is FQGNSA. The junction had 1 base not matched to a gene; V was cut back by 3 bases and J by 4 bases. The CDR3 is CASSFSGSYEQYF. DNA of the CDR3: TGTGCCAGCAGCTTTAGCGGGAGTTACGAGCAGTACTTC.